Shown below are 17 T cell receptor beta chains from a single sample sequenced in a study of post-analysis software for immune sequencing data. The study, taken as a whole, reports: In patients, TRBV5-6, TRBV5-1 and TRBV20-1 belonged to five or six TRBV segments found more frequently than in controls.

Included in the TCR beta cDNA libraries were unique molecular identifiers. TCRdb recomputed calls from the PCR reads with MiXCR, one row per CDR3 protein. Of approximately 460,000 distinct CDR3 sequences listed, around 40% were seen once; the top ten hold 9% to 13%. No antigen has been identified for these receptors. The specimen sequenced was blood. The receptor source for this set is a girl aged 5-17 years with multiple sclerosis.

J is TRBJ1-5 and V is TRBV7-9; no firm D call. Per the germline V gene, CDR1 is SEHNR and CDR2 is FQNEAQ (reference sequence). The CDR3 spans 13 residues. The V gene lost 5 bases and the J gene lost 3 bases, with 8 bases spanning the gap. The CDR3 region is CASSGDYNQPQHF. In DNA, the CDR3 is TGTGCCAGCAGCGGGGATTACAATCAGCCCCAGCATTTT.

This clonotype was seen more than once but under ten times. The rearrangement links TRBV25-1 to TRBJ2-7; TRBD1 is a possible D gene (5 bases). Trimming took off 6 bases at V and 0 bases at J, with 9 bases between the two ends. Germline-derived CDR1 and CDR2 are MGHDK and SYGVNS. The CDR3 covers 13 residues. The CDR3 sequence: CASSDRPSYEQYF. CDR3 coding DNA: TGTGCCAGCAGCGACAGACCCTCCTACGAGCAGTACTTC.

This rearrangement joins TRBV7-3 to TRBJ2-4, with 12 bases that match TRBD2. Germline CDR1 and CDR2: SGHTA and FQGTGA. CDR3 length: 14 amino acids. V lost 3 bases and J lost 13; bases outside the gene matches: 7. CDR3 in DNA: TGTGCCAGCAGCTTTTCCGGGACTAGCGGGCCACAGTACTTC. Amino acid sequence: CASSFSGTSGPQYF.

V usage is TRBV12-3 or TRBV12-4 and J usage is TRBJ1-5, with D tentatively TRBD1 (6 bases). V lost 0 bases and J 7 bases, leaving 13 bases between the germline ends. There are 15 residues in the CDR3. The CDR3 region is CASSLAKRGGQPQHF. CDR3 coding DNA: TGTGCCAGCAGTTTAGCGAAGAGGGGGGGGCAGCCCCAGCATTTT.

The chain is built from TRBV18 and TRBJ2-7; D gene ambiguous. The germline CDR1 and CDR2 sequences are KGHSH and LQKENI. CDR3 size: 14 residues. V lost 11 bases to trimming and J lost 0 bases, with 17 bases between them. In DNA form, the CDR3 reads TGTGCCGCCCATCGAGTGATAACCTCCTACGAGCAGTACTTC. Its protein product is CAAHRVITSYEQYF.

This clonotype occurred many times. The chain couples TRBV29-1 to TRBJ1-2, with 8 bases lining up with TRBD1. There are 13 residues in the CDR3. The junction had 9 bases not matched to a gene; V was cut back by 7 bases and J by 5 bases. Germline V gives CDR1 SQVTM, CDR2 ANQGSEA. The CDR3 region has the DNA TGCAGCGCGGAGACAGGGGACGGTTATGGCTACACCTTC. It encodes CSAETGDGYGYTF.

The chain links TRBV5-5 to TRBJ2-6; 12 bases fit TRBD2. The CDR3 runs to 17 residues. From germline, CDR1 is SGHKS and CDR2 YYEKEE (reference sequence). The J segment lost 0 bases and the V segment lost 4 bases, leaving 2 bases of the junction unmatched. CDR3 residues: CASSLTSGSSGANVLTF. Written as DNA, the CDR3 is TGTGCCAGCAGCCTGACTAGCGGGAGCTCTGGGGCCAACGTCCTGACTTTC.

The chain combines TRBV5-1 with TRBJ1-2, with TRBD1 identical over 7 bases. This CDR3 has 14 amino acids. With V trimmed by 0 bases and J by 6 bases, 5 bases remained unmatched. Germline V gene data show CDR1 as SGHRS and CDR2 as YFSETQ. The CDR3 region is CASSLEGQGDGYTF. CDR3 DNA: TGCGCCAGCAGCTTGGAAGGGCAGGGGGATGGCTACACCTTC.

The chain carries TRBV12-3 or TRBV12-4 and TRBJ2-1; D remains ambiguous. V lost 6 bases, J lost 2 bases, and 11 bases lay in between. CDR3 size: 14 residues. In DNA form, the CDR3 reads TGTGCCAGCAGGAAGCAGATCCCCTACAATGAGCAGTTCTTC. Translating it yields CASRKQIPYNEQFF.

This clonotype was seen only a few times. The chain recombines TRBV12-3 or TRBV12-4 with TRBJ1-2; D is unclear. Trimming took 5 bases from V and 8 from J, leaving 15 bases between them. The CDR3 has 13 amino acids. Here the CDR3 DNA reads TGTGCCAGCAGTGTTCAAGGGCCCCTCGGCTACACCTTC. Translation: CASSVQGPLGYTF.

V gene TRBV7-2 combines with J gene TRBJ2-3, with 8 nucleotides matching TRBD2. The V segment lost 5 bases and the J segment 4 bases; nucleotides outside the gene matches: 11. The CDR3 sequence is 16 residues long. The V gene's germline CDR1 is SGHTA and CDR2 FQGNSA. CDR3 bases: TGTGCCAGCAGCCCAGGCCCAGCGGGAGCCTCAGATACGCAGTATTTT. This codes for CASSPGPAGASDTQYF.

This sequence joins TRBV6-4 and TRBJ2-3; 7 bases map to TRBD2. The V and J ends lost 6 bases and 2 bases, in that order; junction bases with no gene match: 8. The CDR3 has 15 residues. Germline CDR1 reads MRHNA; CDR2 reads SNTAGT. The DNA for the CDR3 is TGTGCCAGCAGCGGCGGGACTACCCACACAGATACGCAGTATTTT. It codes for CASSGGTTHTDTQYF.

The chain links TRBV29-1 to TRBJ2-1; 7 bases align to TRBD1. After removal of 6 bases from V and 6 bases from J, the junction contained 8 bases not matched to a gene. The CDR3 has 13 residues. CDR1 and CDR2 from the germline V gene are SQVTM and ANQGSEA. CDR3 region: CSVGPRQGNEQFF. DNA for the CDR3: TGCAGCGTGGGCCCTAGACAGGGCAATGAGCAGTTCTTC.

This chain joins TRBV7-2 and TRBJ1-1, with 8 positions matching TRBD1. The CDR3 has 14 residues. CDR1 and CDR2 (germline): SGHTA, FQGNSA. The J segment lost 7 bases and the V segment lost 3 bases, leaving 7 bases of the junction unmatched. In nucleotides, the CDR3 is TGTGCCAGCAGCTTTAGACAGGGGTACAGTGAAGCTTTCTTT. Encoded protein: CASSFRQGYSEAFF.

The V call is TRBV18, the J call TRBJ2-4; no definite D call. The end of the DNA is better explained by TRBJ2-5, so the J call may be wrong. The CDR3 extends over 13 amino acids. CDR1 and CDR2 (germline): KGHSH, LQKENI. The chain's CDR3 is CASSPPNKETQYF. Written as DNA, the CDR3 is TGTGCCAGCTCACCACCGAATAAGGAGACCCAGTACTTC.

The CDR3 DNA follows: TGCAGTGCTGGAAAGACAGGGGCTAATGAAAAACTGTTTTTT. Translation: CSAGKTGANEKLFF. The rearrangement links TRBV20-1 to TRBJ1-4, with 8 bases fitting TRBD1. The V segment lost 5 bases and the J segment 3 bases; nucleotides outside the gene matches: 5. The CDR3 runs 14 residues. Germline CDR1 is DFQATT and CDR2 is SNEGSKA (reference sequence).

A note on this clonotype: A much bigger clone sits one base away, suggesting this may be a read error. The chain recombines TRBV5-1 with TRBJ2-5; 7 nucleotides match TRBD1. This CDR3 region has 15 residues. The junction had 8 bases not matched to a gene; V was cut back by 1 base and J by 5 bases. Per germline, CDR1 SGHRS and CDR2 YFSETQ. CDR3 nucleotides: TGCGCCAGCAGCTTGTTAGACAGGGAAAGTGAGACCCAGTACTTC. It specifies CASSLLDRESETQYF.